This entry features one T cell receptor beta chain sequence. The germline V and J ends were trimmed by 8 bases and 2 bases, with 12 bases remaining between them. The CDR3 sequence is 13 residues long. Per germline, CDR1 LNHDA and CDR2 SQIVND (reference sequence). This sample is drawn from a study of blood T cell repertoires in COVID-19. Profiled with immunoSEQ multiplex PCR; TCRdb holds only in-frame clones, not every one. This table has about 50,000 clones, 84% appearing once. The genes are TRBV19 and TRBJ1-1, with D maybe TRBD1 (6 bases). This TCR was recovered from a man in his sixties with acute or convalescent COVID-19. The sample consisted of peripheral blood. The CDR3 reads CASSGQLNTEAFF. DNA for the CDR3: TGTGCCAGTTCTGGACAGCTAAACACTGAAGCTTTCTTT.